The sequence of this TCR beta chain was determined in a study of regulatory T cells in long-lasting Graves disease. Time point meaning: newly diagnosed GD, antithyroid drugs for less than 3 months. Extracted PBMC RNA gave rise to the TCR library. This CDR3 region has 13 residues. Deletions cut 7 bases from V and 3 bases from J, with 10 bases between. Study-wide points: Persistent disease showed a preference for TRBV28, TRBJ1-2 and TRBJ2-5.

This clonotype occurred many times. The antigen is undetermined. Arm-PCR of CDR3 regions and iRepertoire HTBI primers were used to build TCR beta libraries. Original data processing: 60 or so TRBV and approximately 13 TRBJ segments were identified across samples. TCRdb reprocessed the multiplex PCR reads via MiXCR and lists one record per CDR3 protein. The V and J calls were determined by TCRdb, not by the authors. The sample records some 560,000 distinct CDR3 sequences, about 16% being singletons. These data were likewise used in another study, on T cells in Graves' hyperthyroidism and ophthalmopathy. This second study says: Primed by the HTBI set, a first-round RT-PCR was run on the TCR CDR3.

The sample was peripheral blood mononuclear cells (PBMCs), taken at new diagnosis, from a patient treated with antithyroid drugs. The J gene is TRBJ1-5, the V gene TRBV12-3 or TRBV12-4; tentative D call: TRBD1 (5 bases). The TCR was taken from a woman in her forties or fifties with Graves disease. This CDR3 is CASNQGLNQPQHF. In nucleotides, the CDR3 is TGTGCCAGCAACCAGGGTCTCAATCAGCCCCAGCATTTT.